The rows below give T cell receptor beta chains drawn from one sample of a study of T cell responses to AZD1222 COVID-19 vaccine. The protocol was immunoSEQ multiplex PCR, while the TCRdb copy is restricted to in-frame clones and leaves out a portion. The sample holds some 150,000 clones, 82% seen once. The specimen comprised peripheral blood, sampled on day 0 of MenACWY control vaccination. Every receptor here comes from an adult in good health. Both conserved end residues are part of each CDR3. Fields, in order: J gene, V gene, D gene, clone size, CDR3 protein, CDR3 DNA. A D gene is named only where the DNA matches it firmly. Size is stated for part of the rows, as once, few or many counts, or as a class when the clone is expanded.

J: TRBJ2-1
V: TRBV6-2/TRBV6-3
D: NA
size: NA
CDR3: CASSYHSPNDNEQFF
DNA: TGTGCCAGCAGTTACCATTCCCCTAACGACAATGAGCAGTTCTTC

J: TRBJ2-1
V: TRBV6-5
D: NA
size: NA
CDR3: CASSYSISSSYNEQFF
DNA: TGTGCCAGCAGTTACTCGATTAGTAGCTCCTACAATGAGCAGTTCTTC

J: TRBJ1-5
V: TRBV6-6
D: NA
size: NA
CDR3: CASSLTGPNQPQHF
DNA: TGTGCCAGCAGCCTTACAGGGCCCAATCAGCCCCAGCATTTT

J: TRBJ2-1
V: TRBV29-1
D: TRBD2
size: once
CDR3: CSAAGTSGGRSYNEQFF
DNA: TGCAGCGCAGCCGGGACTAGCGGGGGTCGCTCCTACAATGAGCAGTTCTTC

J: TRBJ1-4
V: TRBV9
D: NA
size: NA
CDR3: CASSVGWQDEKLFF
DNA: TGTGCCAGCAGCGTAGGGTGGCAGGATGAAAAACTGTTTTTT

J: TRBJ2-1
V: TRBV20-1
D: NA
size: NA
CDR3: CSASGLWNEQFF
DNA: TGCAGTGCTAGTGGGCTCTGGAATGAGCAGTTCTTC

J: TRBJ1-2
V: TRBV6-5
D: TRBD1
size: NA
CDR3: CASSYSTGENYGYTF
DNA: TGTGCCAGCAGTTACTCGACAGGGGAGAACTATGGCTACACCTTC

J: TRBJ1-1
V: TRBV7-2
D: NA
size: NA
CDR3: CASSLRVPGFGGLNTEAFF
DNA: TGTGCCAGCAGCTTAAGGGTCCCGGGTTTCGGGGGCCTGAACACTGAAGCTTTCTTT

J: TRBJ1-1
V: TRBV5-1
D: NA
size: NA
CDR3: CASSDWGNTEAFF
DNA: TGCGCCAGCAGCGACTGGGGGAACACTGAAGCTTTCTTT

J: TRBJ2-4
V: TRBV7-2
D: NA
size: NA
CDR3: CASSLGVNIQYF
DNA: TGTGCCAGCAGCTTAGGGGTTAACATTCAGTACTTC

J: TRBJ1-1
V: TRBV5-1
D: NA
size: NA
CDR3: CASSLNPTTGLNTEAFF
DNA: TGCGCCAGCAGCTTGAATCCTACGACGGGGTTGAACACTGAAGCTTTCTTT

J: TRBJ2-1
V: TRBV14
D: NA
size: NA
CDR3: CASSQEHGWQFF
DNA: TGTGCCAGCAGCCAAGAGCACGGGTGGCAGTTCTTC

J: TRBJ1-2
V: TRBV5-6
D: TRBD1
size: few
CDR3: CASSFGQGRYGYTF
DNA: TGTGCCAGCAGCTTCGGACAGGGGCGGTATGGCTACACCTTC

J: TRBJ2-2
V: TRBV5-1
D: TRBD1
size: NA
CDR3: CASSPSLDRDTGELFF
DNA: TGCGCCAGCAGCCCCTCACTCGACAGGGACACCGGGGAGCTGTTTTTT

J: TRBJ1-4
V: TRBV9
D: TRBD1
size: NA
CDR3: CASSVGTGVLNEKLFF
DNA: TGTGCCAGCAGCGTAGGGACAGGTGTCCTTAATGAAAAACTGTTTTTT

J: TRBJ1-1
V: TRBV4-2
D: NA
size: NA
CDR3: CASSQDGKGEAFF
DNA: TGTGCCAGCAGCCAAGACGGGAAGGGTGAAGCTTTCTTT

J: TRBJ2-5
V: TRBV7-2
D: NA
size: NA
CDR3: CASSLVVEETQYF
DNA: TGTGCCAGCAGCTTAGTGGTAGAAGAGACCCAGTACTTC

J: TRBJ1-2
V: TRBV6-6
D: NA
size: NA
CDR3: CASSYPGENYGYTF
DNA: TGTGCCAGCAGTTACCCAGGGGAGAACTATGGCTACACCTTC

J: TRBJ1-2
V: TRBV30
D: NA
size: NA
CDR3: CAWSPGTSGYTF
DNA: TGTGCCTGGAGCCCCGGGACGAGTGGCTACACCTTC

J: TRBJ2-1
V: TRBV10-3
D: NA
size: NA
CDR3: CAISPSAGKGFNEQFF
DNA: TGTGCCATCAGTCCCTCCGCAGGGAAGGGATTTAATGAGCAGTTCTTC

J: TRBJ2-1
V: TRBV2
D: TRBD2
size: NA
CDR3: CASGLSGGAGNEQFF
DNA: TGTGCCAGCGGCCTAAGCGGGGGGGCTGGCAATGAGCAGTTCTTC

J: TRBJ2-1
V: TRBV11-1
D: NA
size: NA
CDR3: CASSPSVRGPYNEQFF
DNA: TGTGCCAGCAGCCCTAGCGTGAGGGGACCGTACAATGAGCAGTTCTTC

J: TRBJ2-7
V: TRBV13
D: NA
size: NA
CDR3: CASSLGRGDPYF
DNA: TGTGCCAGCAGCTTAGGACGCGGGGACCCCTACTTC

J: TRBJ2-3
V: TRBV10-3
D: NA
size: NA
CDR3: CAIRSNRAADTQYF
DNA: TGTGCCATCAGATCAAACAGGGCAGCAGATACGCAGTATTTT

J: TRBJ2-2
V: TRBV6-5
D: TRBD1
size: NA
CDR3: CASEGQGLPGELFF
DNA: TGTGCCAGCGAGGGACAGGGGCTGCCCGGGGAGCTGTTTTTT

J: TRBJ1-2
V: TRBV27
D: NA
size: NA
CDR3: CASSPGSNGRYGYTF
DNA: TGTGCCAGCAGTCCTGGTTCGAACGGCAGATATGGCTACACCTTC

J: TRBJ1-2
V: TRBV3-1/TRBV3-2
D: NA
size: NA
CDR3: CASSQGRAGGYTF
DNA: TGTGCCAGCAGCCAGGGTCGCGCTGGGGGCTACACCTTC

J: TRBJ1-6
V: TRBV5-4
D: NA
size: NA
CDR3: CASSRQPFNSPLHF
DNA: TGTGCCAGCAGTCGACAGCCCTTCAATTCACCCCTCCACTTT

J: TRBJ2-1
V: TRBV18
D: NA
size: once
CDR3: CASSPIGGPRDEQFF
DNA: TGTGCCAGCTCACCCATAGGGGGGCCTAGGGATGAGCAGTTCTTC

J: TRBJ2-3
V: TRBV19
D: TRBD2
size: NA
CDR3: CASSMGLLAGVTDTQYF
DNA: TGTGCCAGTAGTATGGGGCTCCTAGCGGGGGTAACAGATACGCAGTATTTT

J: TRBJ1-6
V: TRBV5-1
D: TRBD1
size: NA
CDR3: CASSPGQVISPLHF
DNA: TGCGCCAGCAGCCCCGGACAGGTTATTTCACCCCTCCACTTT

J: TRBJ1-3
V: TRBV10-1
D: NA
size: once
CDR3: CASSDSFSGNTIYF
DNA: TGCGCCAGCAGTGACAGCTTCTCTGGAAACACCATATATTTT

J: TRBJ1-5
V: TRBV27
D: NA
size: NA
CDR3: CASSYLGQNQPQHF
DNA: TGTGCCAGCAGTTACCTCGGACAGAATCAGCCCCAGCATTTT

J: TRBJ2-3
V: TRBV5-4
D: TRBD2
size: NA
CDR3: CASSPNSGGARDTQYF
DNA: TGTGCCAGCAGCCCAAATAGCGGGGGGGCCCGGGATACGCAGTATTTT

J: TRBJ2-5
V: TRBV3-1/TRBV3-2
D: NA
size: NA
CDR3: CASSQGTVQETQYF
DNA: TGTGCCAGCAGCCAAGGGACAGTCCAAGAGACCCAGTACTTC

J: TRBJ1-1
V: TRBV19
D: NA
size: NA
CDR3: CASSRGPGGPNTEAFF
DNA: TGTGCCAGTAGTAGAGGCCCCGGGGGGCCTAACACTGAAGCTTTCTTT

J: TRBJ2-2
V: TRBV6-5
D: NA
size: NA
CDR3: CASTLMPGTGELFF
DNA: TGTGCCAGCACTCTCATGCCGGGCACCGGGGAGCTGTTTTTT

J: TRBJ2-6
V: TRBV18
D: TRBD2
size: NA
CDR3: CASSSLAGLSGANVLTF
DNA: TGTGCCAGCTCGTCTCTAGCGGGGCTCTCTGGGGCCAACGTCCTGACTTTC

J: TRBJ1-3
V: TRBV11-2
D: NA
size: NA
CDR3: CASSFQISGNTIYF
DNA: TGTGCCAGCAGCTTCCAGATCTCTGGAAACACCATATATTTT

J: TRBJ2-1
V: TRBV5-1
D: TRBD2
size: NA
CDR3: CASSFSSGGRYEQFF
DNA: TGCGCCAGCAGCTTCTCTAGCGGGGGGCGGTATGAGCAGTTCTTC

J: TRBJ2-5
V: TRBV9
D: NA
size: NA
CDR3: CASSVGGVAFQETQYF
DNA: TGTGCCAGCAGCGTAGGGGGGGTAGCTTTCCAAGAGACCCAGTACTTC

J: TRBJ1-5
V: TRBV12-5
D: NA
size: NA
CDR3: CASGLGTSRTGNQPQHF
DNA: TGTGCTAGTGGTTTGGGCACCTCCCGGACGGGCAATCAGCCCCAGCATTTT

J: TRBJ1-5
V: TRBV20-1
D: NA
size: NA
CDR3: CSASPGNGGHQPQHF
DNA: TGCAGTGCTAGTCCCGGGAATGGAGGTCATCAGCCCCAGCATTTT

J: TRBJ2-1
V: TRBV5-1
D: TRBD1
size: NA
CDR3: CASSSTWDRGIHNEQFF
DNA: TGCGCCAGCAGCTCTACCTGGGACAGGGGTATACACAATGAGCAGTTCTTC

J: TRBJ1-1
V: TRBV6-1
D: NA
size: NA
CDR3: CASSEARRGGLYTEAFF
DNA: TGTGCCAGCAGTGAAGCGAGGAGGGGGGGACTCTACACTGAAGCTTTCTTT

J: TRBJ1-1
V: TRBV7-9
D: TRBD1
size: NA
CDR3: CASSSSYRGSTEAFF
DNA: TGTGCCAGCAGCTCCTCCTACAGGGGCAGCACTGAAGCTTTCTTT

J: TRBJ2-5
V: TRBV3-1/TRBV3-2
D: NA
size: NA
CDR3: CASSQALAQETQYF
DNA: TGTGCCAGCAGCCAAGCCCTAGCCCAAGAGACCCAGTACTTC